One sample yielded the 7 T cell receptor beta chains listed below, sequenced in a study of T cells after yellow fever vaccination. TCRdb ran MiXCR on the 5' RACE reads and lists one entry per CDR3 protein. Among 300,000 to 400,000 distinct CDR3 sequences listed, approximately 4.2% were seen once. Specimen: PBMCs, collected 5 days after the yellow fever booster vaccination. The receptors come from a man aged 18 to 35 who received the YFV17D yellow fever vaccine.

The V call is TRBV10-3, the J call TRBJ2-1, with 7 bases aligning to TRBD2. Germline V gene sequence: CDR1 ENHRY, CDR2 SYGVKD. This CDR3 spans 13 amino acids. Trimming took 10 bases from V and 8 from J; bases not matched to a gene: 11. The CDR3 coding sequence is TGTGCCACCGCCGAGAGCGGGGTTTATGAGCAGTTCTTC. This encodes CATAESGVYEQFF.

This clonotype came up many times. The chain links TRBV29-1 to TRBJ1-2, with 7 positions matching TRBD1. The CDR3 consists of 12 residues. Germline V gene data show CDR1 as SQVTM and CDR2 as ANQGSEA. Trimming at V came to 4 bases and at J to 8 bases, leaving 7 bases not matched to a gene. The CDR3 DNA reads TGCAGCGTTGCCCGACAGGGCCAAGGCTACACCTTC. As protein: CSVARQGQGYTF.

V gene TRBV15 combines with J gene TRBJ2-1; TRBD2 matches 11 bases. The V gene end was trimmed by 0 bases and the J gene end by 5 bases; junction bases not matched to a gene: 9. Germline lookup yields CDR1 LNHNV and CDR2 YYDKDF (reference sequence). The CDR3 length is 18 residues. CDR3 protein: CATSRDKTSGVSDNEQFF. CDR3 coding DNA: TGTGCCACCAGCAGAGATAAGACTAGCGGGGTGTCTGACAATGAGCAGTTCTTC. The full variable domain, completed using reference TRBV15 and TRBJ2-1, is DAMVIQNPRYQVTQFGKPVTLSCSQTLNHNVMYWYQQKSSQAPKLLFHYYDKDFNNEADTPDNFQSRRPNTSFCFLDIRSPGLGDTAMYLCATSRDKTSGVSDNEQFFGPGTRLTVL.

This clonotype was detected many times. The gene calls are TRBV6-4 and TRBJ1-6, with D unresolved. Trimming shortened V by 2 bases and J by 4 bases, and 6 bases separated the two germline ends. Germline lookup yields CDR1 MRHNA and CDR2 SNTAGT. CDR3 size: 14 residues. The CDR3, as DNA: TGTGCCAGCAGTGACAACGGGTATAATTCACCCCTCCACTTT. It codes for CASSDNGYNSPLHF.

V and J are TRBV4-1 and TRBJ2-7, with D perhaps TRBD2 (6 bases). Trimming took 1 base from V and 9 from J, leaving 28 bases between them. This CDR3 contains 18 residues. Germline CDR1 MGHRA, CDR2 YSYEKL. The CDR3 nucleotides are TGCGCCAGCAGCCAAGCATTGAGCACCCAGGGATTCGGGCGGGGGCAGTACTTC. This sequence encodes CASSQALSTQGFGRGQYF.

This clonotype occurred a few times. The CDR3 coding sequence is TGTGCCAGCAGCTTGTTACTCACTAAAAACATTCAGTACTTC. Protein product: CASSLLLTKNIQYF. The chain recombines TRBV5-6 with TRBJ2-4; D remains unclear. Germline CDR1 SGHDT, CDR2 YYEEEE. This CDR3 contains 14 residues. Trimming removed 1 base at V and 4 bases at J, with 9 bases between.

J is TRBJ2-1 and V is TRBV5-1, with no clear D. CDR3 length equals 15 residues. Germline values: CDR1 SGHRS, CDR2 YFSETQ. V was pared by 4 bases and J by 4 bases, with 15 bases between. The DNA for the CDR3 is TGCGCCAGCAGCCACGGGTTTTCTACATACAATGAGCAGTTCTTC. Translating it yields CASSHGFSTYNEQFF. Looking up the rest from reference TRBV5-1 and TRBJ2-1 gives the full variable domain: KAGVTQTPRYLIKTRGQQVTLSCSPISGHRSVSWYQQTPGQGLQFLFEYFSETQRNKGNFPGRFSGRQFSNSRSEMNVSTLELGDSALYLCASSHGFSTYNEQFFGPGTRLTVL.